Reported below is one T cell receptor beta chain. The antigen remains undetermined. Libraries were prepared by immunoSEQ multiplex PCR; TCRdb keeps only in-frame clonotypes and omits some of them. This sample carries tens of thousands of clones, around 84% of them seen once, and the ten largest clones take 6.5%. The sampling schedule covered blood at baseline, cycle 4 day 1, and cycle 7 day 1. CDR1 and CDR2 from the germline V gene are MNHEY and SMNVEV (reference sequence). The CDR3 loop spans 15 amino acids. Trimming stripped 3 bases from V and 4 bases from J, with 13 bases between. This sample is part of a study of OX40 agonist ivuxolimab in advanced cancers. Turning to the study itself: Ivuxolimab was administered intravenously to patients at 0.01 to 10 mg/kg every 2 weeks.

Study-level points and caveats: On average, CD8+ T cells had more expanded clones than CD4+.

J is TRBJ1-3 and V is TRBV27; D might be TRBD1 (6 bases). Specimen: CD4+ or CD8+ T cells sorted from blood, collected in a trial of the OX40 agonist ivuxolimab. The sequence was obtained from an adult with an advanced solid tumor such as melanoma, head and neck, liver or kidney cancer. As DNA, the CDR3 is TGTGCCAGCAGTTTGTCCAGGGGAAGAGGAAACACCATATATTTT. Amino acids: CASSLSRGRGNTIYF.